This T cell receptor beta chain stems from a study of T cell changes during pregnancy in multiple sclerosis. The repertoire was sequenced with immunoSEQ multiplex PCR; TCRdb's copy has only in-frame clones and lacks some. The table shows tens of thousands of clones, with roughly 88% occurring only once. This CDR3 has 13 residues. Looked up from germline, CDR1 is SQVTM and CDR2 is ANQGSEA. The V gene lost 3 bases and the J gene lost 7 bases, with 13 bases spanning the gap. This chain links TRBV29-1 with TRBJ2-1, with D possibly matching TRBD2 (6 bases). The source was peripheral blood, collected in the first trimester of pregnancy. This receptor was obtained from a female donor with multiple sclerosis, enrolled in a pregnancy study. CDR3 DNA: TGCAGCGTTGAGGAGGGTAAAGGAAATGAGCAGTTCTTC. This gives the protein CSVEEGKGNEQFF.